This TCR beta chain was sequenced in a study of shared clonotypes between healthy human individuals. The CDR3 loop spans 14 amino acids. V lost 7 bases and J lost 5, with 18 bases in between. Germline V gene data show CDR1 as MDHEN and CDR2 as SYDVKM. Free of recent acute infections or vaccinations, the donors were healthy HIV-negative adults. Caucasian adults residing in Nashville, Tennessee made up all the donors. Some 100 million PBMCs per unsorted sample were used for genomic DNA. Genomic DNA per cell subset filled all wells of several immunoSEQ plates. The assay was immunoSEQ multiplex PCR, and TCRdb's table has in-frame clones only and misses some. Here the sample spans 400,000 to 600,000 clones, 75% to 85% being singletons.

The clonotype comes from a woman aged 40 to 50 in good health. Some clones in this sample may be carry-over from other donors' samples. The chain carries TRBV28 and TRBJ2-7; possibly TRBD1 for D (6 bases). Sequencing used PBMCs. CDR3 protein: CASTHRVRGHEQYF. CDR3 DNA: TGTGCCAGCACCCACAGGGTCCGTGGACACGAGCAGTACTTC.